This T cell receptor beta chain was identified in a study of blood T cell repertoires in COVID-19. Across the whole study: Samples representing acute and convalescent COVID-19 were sourced from the United States, Italy and Spain. Sources were T cells, B-cell-depleted T cells, or PBMCs; the material itself was cDNA or gDNA.

Trimming left V 3 bases short and J 7 bases short, with 10 bases between. Germline V gene sequence: CDR1 SEHNR, CDR2 FQNEAQ (reference sequence). The CDR3 runs 14 residues. Clones were read by immunoSEQ multiplex PCR, and TCRdb kept only the in-frame ones, dropping some. The sample records about 100,000 clones, roughly 81% being singletons. This chain links TRBV7-9 with TRBJ1-6; D is unresolved. This clonotype was sampled from an elderly man with COVID-19, enrolled during active disease. The sequencing input was peripheral blood. CDR3 sequence reads: CASSFGRANSPLHF. The CDR3 DNA reads TGTGCCAGCAGCTTCGGGCGGGCCAATTCACCCCTCCACTTT. Together with reference TRBV7-9 and TRBJ1-6, the CDR3 gives the full variable domain: DTGVSQNPRHKITKRGQNVTFRCDPISEHNRLYWYRQTLGQGPEFLTYFQNEAQLEKSRLLSDRFSAERPKGSFSTLEIQRTEQGDSAMYLCASSFGRANSPLHFGNGTRLTVT.